Listed below are T cell receptor beta chains from one sample, sequenced in a study of regulatory T cells in long-lasting Graves disease. TCRdb analysed the multiplex PCR reads with MiXCR anew, one entry per CDR3 protein. The sample yields 680,000 or so distinct CDR3 sequences, 15% to 20% seen once. The same data also contributed to another study, on T cells in Graves' hyperthyroidism and ophthalmopathy.

This specimen consisted of peripheral blood mononuclear cells (PBMCs), obtained at new diagnosis, from a patient treated with antithyroid drugs. The receptors shown here come from a woman under 40 with Graves disease. Both conserved end residues are part of each CDR3. D genes are given only for firm matches. Expanded clones are given a class, and other clones once, few, many or no size at all.

TRBD2,TRBJ2-3,TRBV2,15,many,CASSLLAGFTDTQYF,TGTGCCAGCAGCCTACTAGCGGGGTTCACAGATACGCAGTATTTT
NA,TRBJ2-7,TRBV28,15,few,CASSAQGKGSYEQYF,TGTGCCAGCAGCGCCCAGGGTAAGGGTTCCTACGAGCAGTACTTC
TRBD1,TRBJ2-7,TRBV28,12,NA,CANGGTGGEQYF,TGTGCCAACGGGGGGACAGGGGGCGAGCAGTACTTC
TRBD2,TRBJ2-1,TRBV7-2,16,NA,CASSLGRTSTYNEQFF,TGTGCCAGCAGCTTGGGCCGGACTAGCACCTACAATGAGCAGTTCTTC
TRBD2,TRBJ2-7,TRBV30,15,few,CAWSLGGNKNYEQYF,TGTGCCTGGAGTTTGGGGGGGAATAAGAACTACGAGCAGTACTTC
TRBD2,TRBJ2-2,TRBV29-1,14,NA,CSVDHSGGTGELFF,TGCAGCGTTGATCACTCCGGGGGGACCGGGGAGCTGTTTTTT
NA,TRBJ2-3,TRBV7-2,12,many,CASRHYTDTQYF,TGTGCCAGCAGACATTACACAGATACGCAGTATTTT
NA,TRBJ1-6,TRBV27,15,many,CASSLSGQGSSPLHF,TGTGCCAGCAGTTTATCTGGGCAGGGATCCTCACCCCTCCACTTT
NA,TRBJ2-2,TRBV19,14,NA,CASIQVPGTGELFF,TGTGCCAGTATTCAGGTTCCTGGCACCGGGGAGCTGTTTTTT
TRBD2,TRBJ2-5,TRBV7-2,15,many,CASSLTGGGFATQYF,TGTGCCAGCAGCTTGACGGGCGGGGGGTTTGCGACCCAGTACTTC
NA,TRBJ1-6,TRBV12-3/TRBV12-4,13,many,CASSFGAGAPLHF,TGTGCCAGCAGTTTCGGAGCTGGGGCACCCCTCCACTTT
NA,TRBJ1-1,TRBV6-2/TRBV6-3,16,many,CASSYFGGWSSTEAFF,TGTGCCAGCAGTTACTTCGGGGGGTGGAGTAGCACTGAAGCTTTCTTT
TRBD2,TRBJ2-3,TRBV28,11,few,CAAGGADTQYF,TGTGCAGCGGGAGGGGCAGATACGCAGTATTTT
NA,TRBJ2-1,TRBV30,14,NA,CAWSNRRGYNEQFF,TGTGCCTGGAGTAATAGGAGGGGATACAATGAGCAGTTCTTC
TRBD1,TRBJ2-5,TRBV5-1,16,NA,CASSLGTGTGGETQYF,TGCGCCAGCAGCTTGGGCACCGGGACAGGAGGAGAGACCCAGTACTTC
TRBD1,TRBJ2-7,TRBV11-3,16,NA,CASSQTGPILNYEQYF,TGTGCCAGCAGCCAGACAGGGCCCATATTGAACTACGAGCAGTACTTC
NA,TRBJ1-1,TRBV12-3/TRBV12-4,13,many,CASSRLSNTEAFF,TGTGCCAGCAGTCGCCTATCGAACACTGAAGCTTTCTTT
TRBD2,TRBJ2-7,TRBV11-2,14,many,CASSLSPGGYEQYF,TGTGCCAGCAGCTTATCTCCGGGGGGGTACGAGCAGTACTTC
TRBD2,TRBJ2-1,TRBV27,18,many,CASSRSGLAGGRYNEQFF,TGTGCCAGCAGTCGTTCAGGACTAGCGGGAGGGAGATACAATGAGCAGTTCTTC
TRBD1,TRBJ1-1,TRBV12-3/TRBV12-4,12,many,CASSPQGRSAFF,TGTGCCAGCAGTCCACAGGGGAGGTCGGCTTTCTTT
NA,TRBJ1-1,TRBV11-3,15,many,CASSEQGVGKSGAFF,TGTGCCAGCAGCGAACAGGGAGTGGGGAAATCAGGAGCTTTCTTT
NA,TRBJ2-3,TRBV13,14,NA,CASSVTDRGDTQYF,TGTGCCAGCTCAGTTACGGACCGAGGAGATACGCAGTATTTT